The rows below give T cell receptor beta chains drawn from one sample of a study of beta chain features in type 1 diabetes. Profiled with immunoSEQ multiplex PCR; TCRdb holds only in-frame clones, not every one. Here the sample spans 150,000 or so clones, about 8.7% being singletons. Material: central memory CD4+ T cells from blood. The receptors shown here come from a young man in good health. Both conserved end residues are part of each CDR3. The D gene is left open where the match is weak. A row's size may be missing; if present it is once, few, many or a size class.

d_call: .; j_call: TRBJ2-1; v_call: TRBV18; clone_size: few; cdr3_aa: CASSPTTAYNEQFF; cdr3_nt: TGTGCCAGCTCACCAACGACAGCCTACAATGAGCAGTTCTTC
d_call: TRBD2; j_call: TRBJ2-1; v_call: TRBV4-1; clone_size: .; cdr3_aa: CASRLGTSGGDSSYNEQFF; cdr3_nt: TGCGCCAGCAGGCTGGGGACTAGCGGGGGGGATAGCTCCTACAATGAGCAGTTCTTC
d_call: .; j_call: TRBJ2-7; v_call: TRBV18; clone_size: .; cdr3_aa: CASSPYRDTYEQYF; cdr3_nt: TGTGCCAGCTCACCATATCGGGATACCTACGAGCAGTACTTC
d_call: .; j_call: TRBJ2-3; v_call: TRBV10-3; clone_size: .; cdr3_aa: CAISGPGTLTDTQYF; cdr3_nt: TGTGCCATCAGTGGACCCGGGACTCTCACAGATACGCAGTATTTT
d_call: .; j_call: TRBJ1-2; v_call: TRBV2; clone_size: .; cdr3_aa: CASSRDSQYGYTF; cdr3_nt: TGTGCCAGCAGTCGAGACAGTCAGTATGGCTACACCTTC
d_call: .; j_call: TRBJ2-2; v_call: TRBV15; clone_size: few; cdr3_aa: CATSRVGGTTGELFF; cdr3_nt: TGTGCCACCAGCAGAGTCGGAGGAACAACCGGGGAGCTGTTTTTT
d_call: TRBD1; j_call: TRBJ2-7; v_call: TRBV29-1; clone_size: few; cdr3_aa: CSVGDSYEQYF; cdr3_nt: TGCAGCGTTGGGGACAGCTACGAGCAGTACTTC
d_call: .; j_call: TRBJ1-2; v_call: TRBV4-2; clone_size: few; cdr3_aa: CASSQAVYGYTF; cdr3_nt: TGTGCCAGCAGCCAAGCTGTCTATGGCTACACCTTC
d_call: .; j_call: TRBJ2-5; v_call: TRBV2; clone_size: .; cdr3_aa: CASSERLQETQYF; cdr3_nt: TGTGCCAGCAGTGAAAGACTACAAGAGACCCAGTACTTC
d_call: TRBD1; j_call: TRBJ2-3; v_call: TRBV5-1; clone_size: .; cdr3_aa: CASSLGQGGDTQYF; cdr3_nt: TGCGCCAGCAGCTTGGGACAGGGGGGAGATACGCAGTATTTT
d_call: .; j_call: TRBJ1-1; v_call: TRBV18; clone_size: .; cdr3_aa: CASSPGRNTEAFF; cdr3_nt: TGTGCCAGCTCACCCGGTAGGAACACTGAAGCTTTCTTT
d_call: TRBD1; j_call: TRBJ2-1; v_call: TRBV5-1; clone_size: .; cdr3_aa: CASSFTGDEQFF; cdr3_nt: TGCGCCAGCAGCTTCACAGGGGATGAGCAGTTCTTC
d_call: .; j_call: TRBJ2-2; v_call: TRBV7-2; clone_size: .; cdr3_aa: CASSPRTVTGELFF; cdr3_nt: TGTGCCAGCAGCCCCCGGACTGTAACCGGGGAGCTGTTTTTT
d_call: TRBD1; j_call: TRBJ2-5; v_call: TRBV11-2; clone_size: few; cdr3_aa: CASSLGTGGLGTQYF; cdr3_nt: TGTGCCAGCAGCTTAGGGACAGGGGGCTTGGGGACCCAGTACTTC
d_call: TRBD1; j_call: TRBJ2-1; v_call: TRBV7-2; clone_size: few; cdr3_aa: CASSLALRDRGNEQFF; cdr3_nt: TGTGCCAGCAGCTTAGCGCTGAGGGACAGGGGTAATGAGCAGTTCTTC
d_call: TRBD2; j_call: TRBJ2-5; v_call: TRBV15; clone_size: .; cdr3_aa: CATSSGTSGGETQYF; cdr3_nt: TGTGCCACCAGCAGCGGGACTAGCGGGGGGGAGACCCAGTACTTC
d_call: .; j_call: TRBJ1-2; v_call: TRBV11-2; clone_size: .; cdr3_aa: CASSLADRWRGYTF; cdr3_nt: TGTGCCAGCAGCTTAGCCGACAGGTGGCGTGGCTACACCTTC
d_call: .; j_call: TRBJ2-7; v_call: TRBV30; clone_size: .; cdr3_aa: CAWGTTLRTNYEQYF; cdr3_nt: TGTGCCTGGGGCACAACTCTCCGGACAAACTACGAGCAGTACTTC
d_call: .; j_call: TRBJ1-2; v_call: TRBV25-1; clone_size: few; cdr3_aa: CASSEQDGYTF; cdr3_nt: TGTGCCAGCAGTGAGCAGGATGGCTACACCTTC
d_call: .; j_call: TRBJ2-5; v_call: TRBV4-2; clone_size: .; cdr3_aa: CASSQDPTRQETQYF; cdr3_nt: TGTGCCAGCAGCCAAGATCCCACTAGACAAGAGACCCAGTACTTC
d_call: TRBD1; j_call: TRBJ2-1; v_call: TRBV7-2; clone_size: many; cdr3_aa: CASSLARQGSNEQFF; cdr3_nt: TGTGCCAGCAGCTTAGCGAGACAGGGGAGCAATGAGCAGTTCTTC
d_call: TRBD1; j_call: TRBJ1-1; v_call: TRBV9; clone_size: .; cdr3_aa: CASSLGGGRGPKNTEAFF; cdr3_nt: TGTGCCAGCAGCCTAGGTGGGGGAAGGGGGCCCAAGAACACTGAAGCTTTCTTT
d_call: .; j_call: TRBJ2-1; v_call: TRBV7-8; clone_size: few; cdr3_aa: CASSLGGLTASEQFF; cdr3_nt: TGTGCCAGCAGCTTAGGAGGCCTTACCGCGAGTGAGCAGTTCTTC
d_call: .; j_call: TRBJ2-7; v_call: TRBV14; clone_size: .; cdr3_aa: CASSPPGIYEQYF; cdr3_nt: TGTGCCAGCAGCCCACCCGGGATCTACGAGCAGTACTTC
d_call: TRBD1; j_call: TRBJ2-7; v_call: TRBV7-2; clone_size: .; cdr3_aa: CASSTGQGNYEQYF; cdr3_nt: TGTGCCAGCAGCACAGGACAGGGGAACTACGAGCAGTACTTC
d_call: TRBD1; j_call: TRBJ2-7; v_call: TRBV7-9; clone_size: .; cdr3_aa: CASSFGQGVGYEQYF; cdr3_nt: TGTGCCAGCAGCTTTGGGCAGGGGGTGGGCTACGAGCAGTACTTC
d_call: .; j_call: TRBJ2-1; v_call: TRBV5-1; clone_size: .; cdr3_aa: CASSLEGGTYRSNEQFF; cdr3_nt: TGCGCCAGCAGCTTGGAGGGAGGCACCTACCGAAGCAATGAGCAGTTCTTC
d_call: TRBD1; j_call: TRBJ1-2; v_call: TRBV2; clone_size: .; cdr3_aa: CASSADRRSGYTF; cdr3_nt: TGTGCCAGCAGCGCGGACAGGAGAAGTGGCTACACCTTC
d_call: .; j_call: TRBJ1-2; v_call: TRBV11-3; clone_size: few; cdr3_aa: CASSLEGSYGYTF; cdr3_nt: TGTGCCAGCAGCTTAGAGGGCAGCTATGGCTACACCTTC
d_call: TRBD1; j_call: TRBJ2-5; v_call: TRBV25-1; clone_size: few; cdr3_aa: CASSDPQGYQETQYF; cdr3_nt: TGTGCCAGCAGTGATCCACAGGGGTACCAAGAGACCCAGTACTTC
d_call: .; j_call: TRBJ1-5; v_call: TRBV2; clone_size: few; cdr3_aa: CASSHWTVGNQPQHF; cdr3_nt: TGTGCCAGCAGCCACTGGACAGTAGGCAATCAGCCCCAGCATTTT
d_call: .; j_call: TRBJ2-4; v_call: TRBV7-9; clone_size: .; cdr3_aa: CASSMTGGGTKNIQYF; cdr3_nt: TGTGCCAGCAGCATGACAGGTGGTGGGACCAAAAACATTCAGTACTTC
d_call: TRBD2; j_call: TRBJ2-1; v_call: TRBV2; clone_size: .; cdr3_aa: CAGGGYEQFF; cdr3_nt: TGTGCCGGGGGGGGGTATGAGCAGTTCTTC
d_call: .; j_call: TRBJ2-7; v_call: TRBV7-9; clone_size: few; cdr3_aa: CASSFEVDYEQYF; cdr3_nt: TGTGCCAGCAGCTTTGAGGTAGACTACGAGCAGTACTTC
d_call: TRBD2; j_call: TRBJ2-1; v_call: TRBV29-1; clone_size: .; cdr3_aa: CSATQRGDNEQFF; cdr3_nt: TGCAGCGCGACGCAGCGGGGGGACAATGAGCAGTTCTTC
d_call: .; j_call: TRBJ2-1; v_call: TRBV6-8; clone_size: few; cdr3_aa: CASRLDNEQFF; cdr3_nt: TGTGCCAGCAGGCTAGACAATGAGCAGTTCTTC
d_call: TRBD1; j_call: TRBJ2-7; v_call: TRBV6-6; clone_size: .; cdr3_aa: CASSFDRDYEQYF; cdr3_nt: TGTGCCAGCAGCTTCGACAGGGACTACGAGCAGTACTTC
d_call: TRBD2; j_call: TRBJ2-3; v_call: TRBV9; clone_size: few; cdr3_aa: CASRPPGLASDTQYF; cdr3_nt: TGTGCCAGCAGACCGCCGGGACTAGCATCAGATACGCAGTATTTT
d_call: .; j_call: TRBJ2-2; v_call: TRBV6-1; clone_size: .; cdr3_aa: CASSSVTGELFF; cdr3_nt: TGTGCCAGCAGTTCAGTAACCGGGGAGCTGTTTTTT
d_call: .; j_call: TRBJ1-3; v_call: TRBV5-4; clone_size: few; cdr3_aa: CASSLDSYSGNTIYF; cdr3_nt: TGTGCCAGCAGCCTCGACAGCTACTCTGGAAACACCATATATTTT
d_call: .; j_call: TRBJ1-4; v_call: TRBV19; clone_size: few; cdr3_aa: CASSRKGETNEKLFF; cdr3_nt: TGTGCCAGTAGTCGTAAGGGAGAAACTAATGAAAAACTGTTTTTT
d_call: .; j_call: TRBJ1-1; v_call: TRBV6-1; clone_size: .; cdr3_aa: CASSATVRVEAFF; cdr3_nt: TGTGCCAGCAGTGCTACAGTGCGAGTTGAAGCTTTCTTT
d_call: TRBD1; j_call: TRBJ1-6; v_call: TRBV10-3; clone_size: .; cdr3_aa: CAISEYRTGGSPLHF; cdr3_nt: TGTGCCATCAGTGAATATCGGACAGGGGGCTCACCCCTCCACTTT
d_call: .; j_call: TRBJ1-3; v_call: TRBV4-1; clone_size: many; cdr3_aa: CASSPQLGAGNTIYF; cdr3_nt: TGCGCCAGCAGCCCGCAGTTGGGAGCTGGAAACACCATATATTTT
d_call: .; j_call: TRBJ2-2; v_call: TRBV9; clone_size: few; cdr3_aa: CASSVRQTGELFF; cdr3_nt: TGTGCCAGCAGCGTGAGGCAGACCGGGGAGCTGTTTTTT
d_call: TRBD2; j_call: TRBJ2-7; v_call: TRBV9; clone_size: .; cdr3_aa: CASSRGGDEQYF; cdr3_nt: TGTGCCAGCAGCCGGGGAGGGGATGAGCAGTACTTC
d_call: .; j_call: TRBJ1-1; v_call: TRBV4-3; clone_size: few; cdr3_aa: CASSQPNRDGEAFF; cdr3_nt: TGCGCCAGCAGCCAACCTAACAGGGATGGTGAAGCTTTCTTT
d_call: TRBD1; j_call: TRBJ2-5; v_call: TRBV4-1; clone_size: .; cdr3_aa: CASSIQGARETQYF; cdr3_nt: TGCGCCAGCAGCATACAGGGGGCGCGGGAGACCCAGTACTTC
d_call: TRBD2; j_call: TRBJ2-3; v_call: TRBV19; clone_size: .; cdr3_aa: CASRTSGFTDTQYF; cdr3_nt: TGTGCCAGTAGGACTAGCGGATTCACAGATACGCAGTATTTT
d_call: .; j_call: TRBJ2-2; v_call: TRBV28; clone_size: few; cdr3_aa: CASKTGVRVTGELFF; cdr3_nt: TGTGCCAGCAAGACAGGCGTCCGTGTCACCGGGGAGCTGTTTTTT
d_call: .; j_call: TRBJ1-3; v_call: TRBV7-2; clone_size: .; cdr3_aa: CASSLAADVSGNTIYF; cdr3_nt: TGTGCCAGCAGCTTAGCGGCGGATGTCTCTGGAAACACCATATATTTT
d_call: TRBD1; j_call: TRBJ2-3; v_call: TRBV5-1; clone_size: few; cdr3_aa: CASSSGDRVTDTQYF; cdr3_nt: TGCGCCAGCAGCTCGGGTGACAGGGTAACAGATACGCAGTATTTT
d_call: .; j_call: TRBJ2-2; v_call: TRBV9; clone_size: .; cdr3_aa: CASSVGANTGELFF; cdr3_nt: TGTGCCAGCAGCGTAGGGGCCAACACCGGGGAGCTGTTTTTT